A single sample is the source of the 5 T cell receptor beta chains below, sequenced in a study of graft-versus-host responses after intestinal transplantation. Repertoires were generated with immunoSEQ multiplex PCR, while TCRdb's copy carries only in-frame clones and drops some. Of roughly 98,000 clones listed, around 93% are singletons. These TCRs are of unknown antigen specificity. This material consisted of unstimulated CD8+ T cells sorted from spleen or lymph node cells, taken before transplant. These receptors were obtained from a human donor who was the organ donor for an intestinal transplant.

In its sample, this clone was seen a few times. This chain connects TRBV7-8 to TRBJ2-7; 8 positions match TRBD2. Losses at the gene ends were 5 bases for V and 0 bases for J; bases not matched to a gene: 6. The CDR3 spans 15 residues. CDR1 is SGHVS and CDR2 is FQNEAQ in the germline V gene. CDR3 coding DNA: TGTGCCAGCAGCCTCATAGCGGGAATCTCCTACGAGCAGTACTTC. Translation: CASSLIAGISYEQYF.

The chain uses TRBV5-4 and TRBJ1-1, with D possibly being TRBD1 (5 bases). V was cut by 4 bases and J by 3 bases, with 10 bases left in between. Germline V gene sequence: CDR1 SGHNT, CDR2 YYREEE (reference sequence). There are 13 residues in the CDR3. The CDR3: CASSRGVYTEAFF. In DNA, the CDR3 is TGTGCCAGCAGCCGGGGGGTCTACACTGAAGCTTTCTTT. Variable domain in full (rest from reference TRBV5-4 and TRBJ1-1): ETGVTQSPTHLIKTRGQQVTLRCSSQSGHNTVSWYQQALGQGPQFIFQYYREEENGRGNFPPRFSGLQFPNYSSELNVNALELDDSALYLCASSRGVYTEAFFGQGTRLTVV.

Here the CDR3 reads CASSVGGTSAYEQYF. The CDR3 region has the DNA TGTGCCAGCAGCGTAGGAGGGACTAGCGCCTACGAGCAGTACTTC. The chain recombines TRBV9 with TRBJ2-5; 10 bases agree with TRBD2. The DNA end favors TRBJ2-7, so the J call may be wrong. The CDR3 is made up of 15 amino acids. Germline lookup yields CDR1 SGDLS and CDR2 YYNGEE.

The chain recombines TRBV7-9 with TRBJ2-7, with 9 positions matching TRBD2. Trimming removed 5 bases from V and 3 bases from J; junction bases left unmatched: 8. CDR3 length: 15 residues. Germline V CDR1 and CDR2: SEHNR, FQNEAQ (reference sequence). For the CDR3, the DNA is TGTGCCAGCAGCCCCGGACTAGCGTTGAACTACGAGCAGTACTTC. Translation gives CASSPGLALNYEQYF.

The chain couples TRBV20-1 to TRBJ2-1; D is possibly TRBD2 (5 bases). Germline lookup yields CDR1 DFQATT and CDR2 SNEGSKA (reference sequence). V shed 7 bases and J shed 10 bases, with 14 bases lying between them. This CDR3 contains 11 residues. Here the CDR3 reads CSVNGPGEQFF. CDR3 nucleotide sequence: TGCAGTGTTAACGGGCCGGGGGAGCAGTTCTTC.